Listed below are T cell receptor beta chains from one sample, sequenced in a study of T-cell reconstitution after alpha-beta-depleted transplantation in children. Each CDR3 protein gets one entry after TCRdb re-called the PCR reads with MiXCR. Of 350,000 to 450,000 distinct CDR3 sequences listed, about 14% were seen once; the top ten hold 4.3%. The material was PBMCs, obtained from the stem cell graft. All receptors come from a human donor who donated a stem cell graft to a child with Fanconi anemia. CDR3s include the opening cysteine and the closing phenylalanine or tryptophan. A D gene is named only where the DNA matches it firmly. Where a row states a size, it is once, few, many or the class of an expanded clone; other rows omit it.

many,TRBJ2-5,NA,TRBV7-2,CASSFTGLEETQYF,TGTGCCAGCAGCTTTACAGGGTTGGAAGAGACCCAGTACTTC
many,TRBJ2-2,NA,TRBV6-1,CASSDEESNTGELFF,TGTGCCAGCAGTGACGAGGAGTCGAACACCGGGGAGCTGTTTTTT
many,TRBJ1-3,NA,TRBV11-2,CASTVGLQRGSGNTIYF,TGTGCCAGCACCGTGGGACTCCAACGAGGGTCTGGAAACACCATATATTTT
few,TRBJ2-1,NA,TRBV20-1,CSACPISGTPQEQFF,TGCAGTGCTTGCCCCATTAGCGGAACCCCCCAGGAGCAGTTCTTC
few,TRBJ2-3,TRBD1,TRBV9,CASSVVDRADTQYF,TGTGCCAGCAGCGTAGTGGACAGGGCAGATACGCAGTATTTT
many,TRBJ2-3,NA,TRBV29-1,CSVESGTDTQYF,TGCAGCGTAGAATCAGGCACAGATACGCAGTATTTT
many,TRBJ2-1,NA,TRBV20-1,CSARDRLGGEQFF,TGCAGTGCTAGAGACCGGTTGGGGGGTGAGCAGTTCTTC
NA,TRBJ1-5,NA,TRBV2,CALCPTGPGFTLTDQPQHF,TGTGCCCTCTGCCCGACCGGGCCAGGGTTTACTCTTACCGATCAGCCCCAGCATTTT
many,TRBJ2-1,NA,TRBV7-2,CASSADSYNEQFF,TGTGCCAGCAGCGCCGACAGCTACAATGAGCAGTTCTTC
few,TRBJ2-3,NA,TRBV7-2,CASSSNSRGLDTQYF,TGTGCCAGCAGCTCCAACAGTCGGGGGCTGGATACGCAGTATTTT
many,TRBJ2-1,TRBD2,TRBV9,CASSLRGGAGNEQFF,TGTGCCAGCAGCCTTCGCGGGGGGGCGGGCAATGAGCAGTTCTTC
few,TRBJ2-7,TRBD1,TRBV20-1,CSPRTGMGYEQYF,TGCAGTCCCAGGACAGGAATGGGGTACGAGCAGTACTTC
few,TRBJ1-6,NA,TRBV10-3,CASHGEYNSPLHF,TGTGCCTCCCATGGGGAATATAATTCACCCCTCCACTTT
NA,TRBJ2-7,NA,TRBV29-1,CSARLKRNSYEQYF,TGCAGCGCACGCCTGAAGCGGAACTCCTACGAGCAGTACTTC
few,TRBJ2-3,NA,TRBV7-9,CASSFEPGDTQYF,TGTGCCAGCAGCTTCGAACCGGGGGATACGCAGTATTTT
NA,TRBJ1-3,NA,TRBV24-1,CATSDSGPRSGNTIYF,TGTGCCACCAGTGACAGCGGACCGCGCTCTGGAAACACCATATATTTT
NA,TRBJ1-3,NA,TRBV7-8,CASSLGGIGNTIYF,TGTGCCAGCAGCTTAGGGGGGATCGGAAACACCATATATTTT
few,TRBJ2-3,TRBD1,TRBV12-3/TRBV12-4,CASNQQGASTDTQYF,TGTGCCAGCAATCAACAGGGGGCTAGCACAGATACGCAGTATTTT
few,TRBJ2-1,TRBD2,TRBV3-1,CASSQDLRRGSLNEQFF,TGTGCCAGCAGCCAAGACTTACGGCGGGGGTCATTGAATGAGCAGTTCTTC
few,TRBJ2-2,NA,TRBV28,CASSFEGSGEELFF,TGTGCCAGCAGTTTTGAGGGGTCGGGAGAGGAGCTGTTTTTT
NA,TRBJ2-1,NA,TRBV6-2/TRBV6-3,CASSPGRGRTFF,TGTGCCAGCAGTCCTGGGCGGGGGCGGACGTTCTTC
many,TRBJ2-4,NA,TRBV5-1,CASSLQQRNIQYF,TGCGCCAGCAGCTTGCAACAGAGAAACATTCAGTACTTC
few,TRBJ1-3,NA,TRBV28,CASSLSAGTNTIYF,TGTGCCAGCAGTTTGAGCGCCGGCACGAACACCATATATTTT
few,TRBJ1-6,TRBD1,TRBV7-9,CASSPRTGNSYNSPLHF,TGTGCCAGCAGCCCCCGGACAGGGAACTCCTATAATTCACCCCTCCACTTT
many,TRBJ1-2,NA,TRBV7-8,CASSLRIGGYTF,TGTGCCAGCAGCTTAAGAATCGGAGGCTACACCTTC
many,TRBJ2-3,NA,TRBV5-5,CASSGPLALFEYF,TGTGCCAGCAGCGGCCCCCTAGCTTTGTTCGAGTATTTT
NA,TRBJ2-4,NA,TRBV30,CAWSVGGLGNIQYF,TGTGCCTGGAGTGTAGGGGGGCTTGGAAACATTCAGTACTTC
many,TRBJ2-7,NA,TRBV24-1,CATSSETDYEQYF,TGTGCCACCAGCTCAGAGACGGACTACGAGCAGTACTTC
many,TRBJ1-1,NA,TRBV7-9,CASSAPSGTEAFF,TGTGCCAGCAGTGCCCCTTCGGGCACTGAAGCTTTCTTT
NA,TRBJ2-3,TRBD2,TRBV18,CASSPLAGAFSTDTQYF,TGTGCCAGCTCACCACTAGCGGGGGCCTTTAGCACAGATACGCAGTATTTT
many,TRBJ2-5,NA,TRBV6-5,CASSYGLRETQYF,TGTGCCAGCAGTTACGGTCTGAGAGAGACCCAGTACTTC
NA,TRBJ1-4,NA,TRBV6-1,CASSREPYEKLFF,TGTGCCAGTAGCCGGGAACCCTATGAAAAACTGTTTTTT
many,TRBJ1-6,NA,TRBV30,CAWSPIGQGGSPLHF,TGTGCCTGGAGTCCCATCGGCCAGGGAGGCTCACCCCTCCACTTT
NA,TRBJ2-5,TRBD2,TRBV4-2,CASSQVGLAETQYF,TGTGCCAGCAGCCAAGTCGGACTAGCGGAGACCCAGTACTTC
NA,TRBJ1-1,NA,TRBV5-1,CASSLAGAVRGEAFF,TGCGCCAGCAGCCTGGCGGGGGCAGTAAGAGGTGAAGCTTTCTTT
few,TRBJ2-7,NA,TRBV6-5,CASIVTRGGPYEQYF,TGTGCCAGCATTGTTACCCGTGGCGGACCCTACGAGCAGTACTTC
few,TRBJ2-7,TRBD1,TRBV4-3,CASSQDPAGGIIYEQYF,TGCGCCAGCAGCCAAGATCCGGCAGGGGGAATCATTTACGAGCAGTACTTC
NA,TRBJ1-2,NA,TRBV20-1,CSASTSAYGYTF,TGCAGTGCTAGTACAAGTGCCTATGGCTACACCTTC
many,TRBJ2-5,NA,TRBV5-1,CASSSGTDPKETQYF,TGCGCCAGCAGCTCCGGGACCGACCCAAAAGAGACCCAGTACTTC
few,TRBJ1-1,NA,TRBV20-1,CSARDRINTEAFF,TGCAGTGCTAGAGACAGGATCAACACTGAAGCTTTCTTT
NA,TRBJ1-3,TRBD1,TRBV5-1,CASSLDRGQVGNTIYF,TGCGCCAGCAGCTTGGACAGGGGGCAAGTTGGAAACACCATATATTTT
NA,TRBJ1-5,NA,TRBV2,CASSQQSSNQPQHF,TGTGCCAGCAGCCAGCAAAGCAGCAATCAGCCCCAGCATTTT
few,TRBJ2-2,NA,TRBV10-3,CAISDTTGSVLNTGELFF,TGTGCCATCAGTGATACGACGGGGTCCGTATTAAACACCGGGGAGCTGTTTTTT
NA,TRBJ2-1,NA,TRBV29-1,CSVDTGFYNEQFF,TGCAGCGTTGATACGGGGTTCTACAATGAGCAGTTCTTC
few,TRBJ2-2,TRBD1,TRBV7-9,CASSLHRGLYTGELFF,TGTGCCAGCAGCTTACACAGGGGGCTTTACACCGGGGAGCTGTTTTTT
NA,TRBJ2-2,TRBD2,TRBV20-1,CSARGIGGLAGGPSTGELFF,TGCAGTGCTAGAGGGATCGGGGGACTAGCGGGGGGGCCGAGCACCGGGGAGCTGTTTTTT
few,TRBJ1-4,NA,TRBV9,CASSASPNEKLFF,TGTGCCAGCAGCGCCAGCCCGAATGAAAAACTGTTTTTT
NA,TRBJ2-1,NA,TRBV6-2/TRBV6-3,CASSLQEFNEQFF,TGTGCCAGCAGTCTACAGGAATTCAATGAGCAGTTCTTC
many,TRBJ2-1,NA,TRBV29-1,CSVEALGGYNEQFF,TGCAGCGTTGAAGCCCTAGGGGGTTACAATGAGCAGTTCTTC
many,TRBJ2-2,NA,TRBV6-2/TRBV6-3,CASSSSESGELFF,TGTGCCAGCAGTTCCTCCGAGTCCGGGGAGCTGTTTTTT
few,TRBJ1-2,NA,TRBV7-8,CASSRATYGYTF,TGTGCCAGCAGCCGCGCGACCTATGGCTACACCTTC
NA,TRBJ2-3,NA,TRBV29-1,CSVAGGSTDTQYF,TGCAGCGTTGCGGGGGGCTCAACAGATACGCAGTATTTT
few,TRBJ2-3,NA,TRBV9,CASSVDPAGGGSDTQYF,TGTGCCAGCAGCGTAGACCCCGCCGGCGGCGGCTCAGATACGCAGTATTTT
many,TRBJ2-5,NA,TRBV12-3/TRBV12-4,CASSYRVRETQYF,TGTGCCAGCAGTTACAGGGTTCGGGAGACCCAGTACTTC
many,TRBJ2-2,NA,TRBV29-1,CLGGTDTGELFF,TGCCTTGGGGGGACGGACACCGGGGAGCTGTTTTTT
few,TRBJ1-4,TRBD1,TRBV5-6,CASSLVDRGNEKLFF,TGTGCCAGCAGCCTCGTGGACAGGGGCAATGAAAAACTGTTTTTT